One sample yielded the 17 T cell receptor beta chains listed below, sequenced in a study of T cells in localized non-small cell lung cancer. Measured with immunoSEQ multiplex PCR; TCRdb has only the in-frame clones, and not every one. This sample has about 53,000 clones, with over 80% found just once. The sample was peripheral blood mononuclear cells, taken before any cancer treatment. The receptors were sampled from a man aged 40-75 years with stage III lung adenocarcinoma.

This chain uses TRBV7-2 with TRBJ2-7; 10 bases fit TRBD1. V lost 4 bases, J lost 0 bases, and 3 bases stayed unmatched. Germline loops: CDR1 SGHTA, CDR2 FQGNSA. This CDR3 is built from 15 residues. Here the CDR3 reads CASSSRTGGSYEQYF. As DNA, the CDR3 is TGTGCCAGCAGCTCTCGGACAGGGGGCTCCTACGAGCAGTACTTC.

The CDR3 sequence is CAWSAGLAGLYEQYF. The CDR3 bases are TGTGCCTGGAGTGCGGGACTAGCGGGACTCTACGAGCAGTACTTC. The V call is TRBV30, the J call TRBJ2-5, with TRBD2 matching over 13 bases. The DNA end lines up better with TRBJ2-7; the J call may be wrong. Per germline, CDR1 GTSNPN and CDR2 SVGIG (reference sequence). The CDR3 length is 15 residues.

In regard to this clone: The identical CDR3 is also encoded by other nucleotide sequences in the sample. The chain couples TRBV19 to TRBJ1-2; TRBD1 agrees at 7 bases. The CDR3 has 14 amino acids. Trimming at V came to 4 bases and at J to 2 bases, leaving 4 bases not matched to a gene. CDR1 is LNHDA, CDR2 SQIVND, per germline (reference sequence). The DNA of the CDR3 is TGTGCCAGTAGTACCGGACAGGCAAACTATGGCTACACCTTC. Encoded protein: CASSTGQANYGYTF.

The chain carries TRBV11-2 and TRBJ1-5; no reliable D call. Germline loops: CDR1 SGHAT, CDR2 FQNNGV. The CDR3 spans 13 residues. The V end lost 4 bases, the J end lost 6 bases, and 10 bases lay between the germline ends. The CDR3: CASSSAAAQPQHF. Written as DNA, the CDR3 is TGTGCCAGCAGCTCCGCTGCGGCTCAGCCCCAGCATTTT.

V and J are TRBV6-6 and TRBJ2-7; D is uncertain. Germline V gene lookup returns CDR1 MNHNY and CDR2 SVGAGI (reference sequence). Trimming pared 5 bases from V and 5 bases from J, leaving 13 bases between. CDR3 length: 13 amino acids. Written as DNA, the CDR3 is TGTGCCAGCAGTCTAACGGTGCAGAACGAGCAGTACTTC. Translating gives CASSLTVQNEQYF.

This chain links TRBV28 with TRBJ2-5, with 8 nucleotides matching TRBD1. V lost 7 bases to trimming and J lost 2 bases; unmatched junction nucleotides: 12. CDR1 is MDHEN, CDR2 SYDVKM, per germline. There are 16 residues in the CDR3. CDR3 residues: CASTPHDRGSQETQYF. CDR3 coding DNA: TGTGCCAGCACCCCTCATGACAGGGGCAGTCAAGAGACCCAGTACTTC.

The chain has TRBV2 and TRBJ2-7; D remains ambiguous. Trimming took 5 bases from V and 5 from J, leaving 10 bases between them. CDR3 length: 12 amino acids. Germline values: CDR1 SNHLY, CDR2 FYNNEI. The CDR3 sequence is CASSPYWDEQYF. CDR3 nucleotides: TGTGCCAGCAGTCCTTACTGGGACGAGCAGTACTTC.

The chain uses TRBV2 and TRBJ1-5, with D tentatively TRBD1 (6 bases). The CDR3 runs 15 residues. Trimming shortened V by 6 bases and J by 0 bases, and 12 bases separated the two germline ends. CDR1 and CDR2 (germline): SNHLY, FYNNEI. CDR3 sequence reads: CASRPTGYSNQPQHF. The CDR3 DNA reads TGTGCCAGCAGACCGACAGGTTATAGCAATCAGCCCCAGCATTTT.

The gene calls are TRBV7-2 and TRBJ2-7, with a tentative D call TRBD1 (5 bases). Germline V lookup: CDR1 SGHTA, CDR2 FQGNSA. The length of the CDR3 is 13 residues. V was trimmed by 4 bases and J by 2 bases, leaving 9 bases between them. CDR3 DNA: TGTGCCAGCAGCTGGGCAGGGACCTACGAGCAGTACTTC. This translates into CASSWAGTYEQYF.

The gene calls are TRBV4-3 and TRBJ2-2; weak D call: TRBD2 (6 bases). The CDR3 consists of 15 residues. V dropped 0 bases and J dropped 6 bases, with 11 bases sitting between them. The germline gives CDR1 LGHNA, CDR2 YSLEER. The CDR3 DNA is TGCGCCAGCAGCCAAGAGAGGAGGGGCGCCGGGGAGCTGTTTTTT. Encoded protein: CASSQERRGAGELFF.

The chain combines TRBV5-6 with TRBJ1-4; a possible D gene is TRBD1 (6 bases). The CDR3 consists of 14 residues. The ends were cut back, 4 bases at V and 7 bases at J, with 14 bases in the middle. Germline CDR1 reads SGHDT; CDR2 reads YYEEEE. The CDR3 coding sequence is TGTGCCAGCAGCCTACAGGGTGGGTTTGAAAAACTGTTTTTT. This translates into CASSLQGGFEKLFF. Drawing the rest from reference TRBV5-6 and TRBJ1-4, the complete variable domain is DAGVTQSPTHLIKTRGQQVTLRCSPKSGHDTVSWYQQALGQGPQFIFQYYEEEERQRGNFPDRFSGHQFPNYSSELNVNALLLGDSALYLCASSLQGGFEKLFFGSGTQLSVL.

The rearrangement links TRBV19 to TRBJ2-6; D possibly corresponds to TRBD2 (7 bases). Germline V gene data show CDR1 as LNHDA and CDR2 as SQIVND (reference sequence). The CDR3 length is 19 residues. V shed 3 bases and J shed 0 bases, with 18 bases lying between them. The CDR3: CASSIGRGPLISGANVLTF. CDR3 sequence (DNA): TGTGCCAGTAGTATCGGGCGGGGGCCATTGATCTCTGGGGCCAACGTCCTGACTTTC.

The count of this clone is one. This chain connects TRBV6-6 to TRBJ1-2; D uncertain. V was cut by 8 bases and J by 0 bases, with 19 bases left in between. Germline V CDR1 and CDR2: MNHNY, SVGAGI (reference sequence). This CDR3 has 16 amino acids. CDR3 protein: CASAPDLLWANYGYTF. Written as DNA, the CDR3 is TGTGCCAGCGCCCCGGACCTTCTTTGGGCTAACTATGGCTACACCTTC.

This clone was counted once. In DNA, the CDR3 is TGCGCCAGCAGCTTGACGTGGCCCTCCTACGAGCAGTACTTC. It specifies CASSLTWPSYEQYF. The chain couples TRBV5-1 to TRBJ2-7; D unclear. Trimming stripped 1 base from V and 0 bases from J, with 8 bases between. The germline V gene has CDR1 SGHRS and CDR2 YFSETQ. The CDR3 is 14 amino acids. Drawing the rest from reference TRBV5-1 and TRBJ2-7, the complete variable domain is KAGVTQTPRYLIKTRGQQVTLSCSPISGHRSVSWYQQTPGQGLQFLFEYFSETQRNKGNFPGRFSGRQFSNSRSEMNVSTLELGDSALYLCASSLTWPSYEQYFGPGTRLTVT.

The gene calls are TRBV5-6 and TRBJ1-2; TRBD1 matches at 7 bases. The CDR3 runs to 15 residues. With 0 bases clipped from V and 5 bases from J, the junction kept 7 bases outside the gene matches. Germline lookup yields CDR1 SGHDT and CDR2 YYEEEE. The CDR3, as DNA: TGTGCCAGCAGCTTGGCGGGGACAGAGGATTATGGCTACACCTTC. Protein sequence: CASSLAGTEDYGYTF.

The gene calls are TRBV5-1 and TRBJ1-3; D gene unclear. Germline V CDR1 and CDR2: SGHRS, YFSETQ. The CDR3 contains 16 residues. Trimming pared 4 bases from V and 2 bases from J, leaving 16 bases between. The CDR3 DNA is TGCGCCAGCAGCCCCGAAATGGGATCGGCTGGAAACACCATATATTTT. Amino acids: CASSPEMGSAGNTIYF.

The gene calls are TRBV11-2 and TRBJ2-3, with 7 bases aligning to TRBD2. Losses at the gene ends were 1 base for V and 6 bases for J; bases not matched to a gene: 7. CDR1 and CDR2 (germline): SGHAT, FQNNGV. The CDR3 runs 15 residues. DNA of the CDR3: TGTGCCAGCAGCTTAGGTACTAGCGACCTGGATACGCAGTATTTT. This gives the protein CASSLGTSDLDTQYF.